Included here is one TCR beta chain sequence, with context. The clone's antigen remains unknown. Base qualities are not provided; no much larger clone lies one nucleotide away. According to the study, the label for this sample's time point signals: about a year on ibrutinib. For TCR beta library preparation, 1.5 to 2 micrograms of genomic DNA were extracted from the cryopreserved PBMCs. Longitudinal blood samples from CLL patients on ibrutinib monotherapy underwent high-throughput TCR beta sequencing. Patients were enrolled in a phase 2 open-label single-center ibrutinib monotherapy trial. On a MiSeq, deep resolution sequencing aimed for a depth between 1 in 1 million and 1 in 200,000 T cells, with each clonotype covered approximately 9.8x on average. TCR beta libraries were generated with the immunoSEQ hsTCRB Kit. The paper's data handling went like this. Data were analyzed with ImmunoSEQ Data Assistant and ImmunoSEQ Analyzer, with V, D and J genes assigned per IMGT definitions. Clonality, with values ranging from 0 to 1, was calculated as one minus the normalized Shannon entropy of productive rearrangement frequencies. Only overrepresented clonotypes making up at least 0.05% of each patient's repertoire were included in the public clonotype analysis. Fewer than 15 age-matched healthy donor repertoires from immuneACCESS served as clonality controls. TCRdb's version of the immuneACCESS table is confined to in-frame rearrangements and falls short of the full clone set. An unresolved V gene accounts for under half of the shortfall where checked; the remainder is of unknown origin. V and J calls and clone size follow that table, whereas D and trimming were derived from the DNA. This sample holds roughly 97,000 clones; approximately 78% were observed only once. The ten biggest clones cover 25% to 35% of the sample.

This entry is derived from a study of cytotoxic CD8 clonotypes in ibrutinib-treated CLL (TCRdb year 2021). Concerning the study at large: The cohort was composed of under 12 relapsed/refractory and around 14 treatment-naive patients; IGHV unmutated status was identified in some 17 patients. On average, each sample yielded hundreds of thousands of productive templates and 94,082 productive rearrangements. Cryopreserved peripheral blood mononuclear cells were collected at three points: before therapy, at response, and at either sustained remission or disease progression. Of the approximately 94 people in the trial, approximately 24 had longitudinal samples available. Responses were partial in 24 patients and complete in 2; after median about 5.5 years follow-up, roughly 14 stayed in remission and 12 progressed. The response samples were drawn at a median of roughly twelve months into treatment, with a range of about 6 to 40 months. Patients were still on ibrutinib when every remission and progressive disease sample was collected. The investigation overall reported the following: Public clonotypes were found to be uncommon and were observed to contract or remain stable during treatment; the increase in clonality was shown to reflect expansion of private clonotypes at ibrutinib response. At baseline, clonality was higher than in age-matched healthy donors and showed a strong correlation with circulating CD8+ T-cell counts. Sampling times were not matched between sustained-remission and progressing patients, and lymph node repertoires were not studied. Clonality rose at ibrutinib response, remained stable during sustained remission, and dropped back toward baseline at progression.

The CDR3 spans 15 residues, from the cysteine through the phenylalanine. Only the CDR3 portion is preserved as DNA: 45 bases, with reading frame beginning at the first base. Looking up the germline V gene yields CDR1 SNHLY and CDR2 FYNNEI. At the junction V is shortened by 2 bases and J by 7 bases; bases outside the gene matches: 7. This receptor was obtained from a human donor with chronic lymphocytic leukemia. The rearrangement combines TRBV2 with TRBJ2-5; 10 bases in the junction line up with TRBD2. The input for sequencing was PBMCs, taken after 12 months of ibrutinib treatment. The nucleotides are TGTGCCAGCAGTGAAAGGGGCACTAGCGGGGTGACCCAGTACTTC. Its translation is CASSERGTSGVTQYF. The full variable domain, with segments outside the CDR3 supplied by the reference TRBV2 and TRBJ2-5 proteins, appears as EPEVTQTPSHQVTQMGQEVILRCVPISNHLYFYWYRQILGQKVEFLVSFYNNEISEKSEIFDDQFSVERPDGSNFTLKIRSTKLEDSAMYFCASSERGTSGVTQYFGPGTRLLVL.